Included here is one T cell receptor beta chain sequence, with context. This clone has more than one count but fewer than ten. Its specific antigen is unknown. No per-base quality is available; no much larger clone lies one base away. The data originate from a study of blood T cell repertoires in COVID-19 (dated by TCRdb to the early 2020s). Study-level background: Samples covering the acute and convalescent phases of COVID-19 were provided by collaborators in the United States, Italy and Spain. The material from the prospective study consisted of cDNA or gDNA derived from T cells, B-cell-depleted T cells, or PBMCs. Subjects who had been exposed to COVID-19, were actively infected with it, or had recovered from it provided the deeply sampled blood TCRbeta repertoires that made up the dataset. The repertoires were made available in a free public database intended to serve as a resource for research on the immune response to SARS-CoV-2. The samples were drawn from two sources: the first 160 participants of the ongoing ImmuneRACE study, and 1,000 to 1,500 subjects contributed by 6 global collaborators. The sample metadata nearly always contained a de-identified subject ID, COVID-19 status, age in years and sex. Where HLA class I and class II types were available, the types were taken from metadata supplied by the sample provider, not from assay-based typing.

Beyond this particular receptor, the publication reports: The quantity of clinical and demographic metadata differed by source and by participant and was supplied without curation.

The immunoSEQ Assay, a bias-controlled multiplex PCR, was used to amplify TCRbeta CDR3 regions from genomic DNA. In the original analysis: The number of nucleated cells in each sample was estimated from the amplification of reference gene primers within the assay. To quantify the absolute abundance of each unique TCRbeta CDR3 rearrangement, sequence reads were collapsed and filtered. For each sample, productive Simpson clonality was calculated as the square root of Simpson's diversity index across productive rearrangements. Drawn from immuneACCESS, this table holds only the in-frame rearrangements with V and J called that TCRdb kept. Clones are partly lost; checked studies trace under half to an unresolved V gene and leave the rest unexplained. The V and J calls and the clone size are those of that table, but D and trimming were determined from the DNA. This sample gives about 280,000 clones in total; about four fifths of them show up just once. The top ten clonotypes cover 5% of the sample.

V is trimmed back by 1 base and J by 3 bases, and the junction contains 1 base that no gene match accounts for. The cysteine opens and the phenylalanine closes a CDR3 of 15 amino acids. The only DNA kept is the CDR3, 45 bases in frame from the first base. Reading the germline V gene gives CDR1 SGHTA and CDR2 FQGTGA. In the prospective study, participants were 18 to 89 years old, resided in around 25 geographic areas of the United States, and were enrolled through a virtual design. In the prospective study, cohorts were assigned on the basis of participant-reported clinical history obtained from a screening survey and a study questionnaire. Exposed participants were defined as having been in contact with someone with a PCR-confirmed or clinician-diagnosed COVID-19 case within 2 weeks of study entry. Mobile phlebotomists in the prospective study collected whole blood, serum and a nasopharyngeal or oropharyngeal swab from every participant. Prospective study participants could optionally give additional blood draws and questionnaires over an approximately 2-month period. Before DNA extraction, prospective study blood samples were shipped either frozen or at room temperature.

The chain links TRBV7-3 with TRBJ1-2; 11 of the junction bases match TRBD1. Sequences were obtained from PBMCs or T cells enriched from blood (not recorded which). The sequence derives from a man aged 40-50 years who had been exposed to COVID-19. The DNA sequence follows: TGTGCCAGCAGCTTAAGGACAGGGGGCGACTATGGCTACACCTTC. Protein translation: CASSLRTGGDYGYTF.